This TCR beta chain comes out of a study of siplizumab effects on memory and regulatory T cells. Study results and limitations: There was no confirmation of the suppressive function of proliferating Tregs from siplizumab cultures. A mean of approximately 70% of mappable alloreactive CD4+ clones were Treg-derived with siplizumab, compared with about 30% in controls.

Germline CDR1 and CDR2: DFQATT and SNEGSKA (reference sequence). The CDR3 length is 11 residues. V was shortened by 6 bases and J by 6 bases, with 9 bases between the two germline ends. Roughly 10^5 TCR templates underwent assay in each sample. Some clones are missing from TCRdb's copy, which holds only in-frame ones; the method was immunoSEQ multiplex PCR. The table has roughly 120,000 clones, just over 90% seen once. Note on this clone: Its antigen is as yet unknown. Within the sample, other DNA sequences also encode this same CDR3.

This TCR was recovered from a human donor in good health. This chain joins TRBV20-1 and TRBJ2-1; TRBD2 might be the D (6 bases). Sequenced input: Tregs sorted from blood. DNA of the CDR3: TGCAGTGCCCCGCGGGGCAATGAGCAGTTCTTC. Translating it yields CSAPRGNEQFF.